This is a list of T cell receptor beta chains from one sample in a study of cytomegalovirus exposure and HLA in healthy donors. Profiling relied on immunoSEQ multiplex PCR, and the TCRdb table lists in-frame clones only, not all of them. The profile shows 190,000 or so clones, about four fifths of them singletons. Source material: PBMCs. These receptors were collected from a man aged 45-65 years in good health and CMV-seronegative. Each CDR3 is given with its conserved first and last residue. D genes are given only for firm matches. A clone size is listed for some rows: how often the clone was seen (once, few, many), or a class if it is expanded.

v_gene	d_gene	abundance	j_gene	CDR3nt	CDR3aa
TRBV7-9	-	-	TRBJ2-1	TGTGCCAGCAGCCGAGCCCTAGTAAGGTCCTACAATGAGCAGTTCTTC	CASSRALVRSYNEQFF
TRBV7-9	-	-	TRBJ2-3	TGTGCCAGCAGCTTACGGGGGTCAGCGGATACGCAGTATTTT	CASSLRGSADTQYF
TRBV7-9	-	-	TRBJ1-5	TGTGCCAGCAGCGGGGGGGATAGCAATCAGCCCCAGCATTTT	CASSGGDSNQPQHF
TRBV15	-	-	TRBJ2-5	TGTGCCACCAGCAGACGGGGAGCAGAGACCCAGTACTTC	CATSRRGAETQYF
TRBV28	TRBD1	-	TRBJ2-1	TGTGCCAGCACGGCAGGGGGATCCTACAATGAGCAGTTCTTC	CASTAGGSYNEQFF
TRBV7-2	TRBD2	-	TRBJ2-7	TGTGCCAGCAGCTGGGGGACTAGCGGGTCATACTACGAGCAGTACTTC	CASSWGTSGSYYEQYF
TRBV6-1	-	-	TRBJ1-5	TGTGCCAGCAGTGCCTACAGGACGTCTTTTGATCAGCCCCAGCATTTT	CASSAYRTSFDQPQHF
TRBV5-1	-	-	TRBJ2-7	TGCGCCAGCAGCGCGAAAAAGGGGTCCTACGAGCAGTACTTC	CASSAKKGSYEQYF
TRBV14	TRBD2	-	TRBJ2-1	TGTGCCAGCAGCCGCACACTAGCGGGAGAAATAAATGAGCAGTTCTTC	CASSRTLAGEINEQFF
TRBV6-1	TRBD1	few	TRBJ2-7	TGTGCCAGCATCGAGGGGGCAGCGAGCTCCTACGAGCAGTACTTC	CASIEGAASSYEQYF
TRBV9	-	-	TRBJ1-2	TGTGCCAGCAGCGTAGATGGAAGGGGGTACTATGGCTACACCTTC	CASSVDGRGYYGYTF
TRBV6-5	TRBD1	few	TRBJ1-1	TGTGCCAGCAGTTACTCCGGGACAGGAATTGCTTTCTTT	CASSYSGTGIAFF
TRBV11-2	TRBD1	-	TRBJ2-7	TGTGCCAGCAGCTTAGTAGGGACAGGGGGAGGGGACGAGCAGTACTTC	CASSLVGTGGGDEQYF
TRBV27	-	-	TRBJ1-4	TGTGCCAGCAGTTCCGGGGGTAAAGGGGTTCGAAAACTGTTTTTT	CASSSGGKGVRKLFF
TRBV19	-	-	TRBJ1-5	TGTGCCAGTAGACCCCGGGATAGCAATCAGCCCCAGCATTTT	CASRPRDSNQPQHF
TRBV29-1	-	-	TRBJ1-2	TGCAGCGTTACCGGGACACTTCGTGGCTACACCTTC	CSVTGTLRGYTF
TRBV7-2	TRBD1	-	TRBJ1-4	TGTGCCAGCAGCCCCTGGACAGGGGGCGATGAAAAACTGTTTTTT	CASSPWTGGDEKLFF
TRBV5-1	TRBD1	once	TRBJ2-5	TGCGCCAGCAGCTTGGGGGGACAGCTCGCGGGGACCCAGTACTTC	CASSLGGQLAGTQYF
TRBV5-5	TRBD1	-	TRBJ1-1	TGTGCCAGCAGCTTGGGACAGGGATCGTCCATGAACACTGAAGCTTTCTTT	CASSLGQGSSMNTEAFF
TRBV7-9	TRBD2	-	TRBJ2-7	TGTTCCAGCAGCCTCTATAGCGGGGGGGCGCGGGAGCAGTACTTC	CSSSLYSGGAREQYF
TRBV29-1	TRBD1	-	TRBJ2-1	TGCAGCGTCGCCGACAGGGGGCGCTACAATGAGCAGTTCTTC	CSVADRGRYNEQFF
TRBV5-1	TRBD2	-	TRBJ2-1	TGCGCCAGCAGCGGACTAGCGGGGGGGCCCGGCAATGAGCAGTTCTTC	CASSGLAGGPGNEQFF
TRBV19	TRBD2	-	TRBJ2-1	TGTGCCAGTAGTACGAGGACTAGCGGGGTTCTCTACAATGAGCAGTTCTTC	CASSTRTSGVLYNEQFF
TRBV5-1	TRBD2	-	TRBJ2-7	TGCGCCAGCAGCCTCGGACTAGCGGGGGGGCTTTACGAGCAGTACTTC	CASSLGLAGGLYEQYF
TRBV5-8	TRBD1	-	TRBJ1-5	TGTGCCAGCAGCAGACAGGGGGCGCAGCATCAGCCCCAGCATTTT	CASSRQGAQHQPQHF
TRBV6-6	-	-	TRBJ1-5	TGTGCCAGCAGTTATACAGGGAGCAATCAGCCCCAGCATTTT	CASSYTGSNQPQHF
TRBV4-1	TRBD2	-	TRBJ2-3	TGCGCCAGCAGCCCGCCTCCACTAGCGGGAGGTGGGACAGATACGCAGTATTTT	CASSPPPLAGGGTDTQYF
TRBV9	-	-	TRBJ2-1	TGTGCCAGCAGCCCTCGACTCTCCTACAATGAGCAGTTCTTC	CASSPRLSYNEQFF
TRBV27	TRBD1	-	TRBJ1-5	TGTGCCAGCAGAACAGGGGGTTATAGCAATCAGCCCCAGCATTTT	CASRTGGYSNQPQHF
TRBV19	-	-	TRBJ1-2	TGTGCCAGTAGTATGAGGAGCGTCTATGGCTACACCTTC	CASSMRSVYGYTF
TRBV25-1	-	-	TRBJ1-2	TGTGCCAGCAGTGAATATGAGGAGGAGAACTATGGCTACACCTTC	CASSEYEEENYGYTF
TRBV27	TRBD1	-	TRBJ1-1	TGTGCCAGCAGTCCGGGACAGGGGAGCACTGAAGCTTTCTTT	CASSPGQGSTEAFF
TRBV7-3	TRBD2	-	TRBJ2-3	TGTGCCAGCAGCCCACTAGCGGGAGACGGGGATACGCAGTATTTT	CASSPLAGDGDTQYF
TRBV6-1	-	-	TRBJ1-1	TGTGCCAGCAGGGAAAGACAGTACCATGTGACTGAAGCTTTCTTT	CASRERQYHVTEAFF
TRBV27	-	-	TRBJ1-2	TGTGCCAGCAGTTTTAACCGGGAAAGTGGGGGCTACACCTTC	CASSFNRESGGYTF
TRBV5-1	TRBD2	-	TRBJ2-7	TGCGCCAGCAGCCTAGCGGGGGGCTCCTACGAGCAGTACTTC	CASSLAGGSYEQYF
TRBV15	-	once	TRBJ1-5	TGTGCCACCAGCAGAGATAAGGGGGTTACAGGGAGCAATCAGCCCCAGCATTTT	CATSRDKGVTGSNQPQHF
TRBV7-9	TRBD2	-	TRBJ2-1	TGTGCCAGCAGCAATCTAGCGGGACCCTACAATGAGCAGTTCTTC	CASSNLAGPYNEQFF
TRBV30	-	-	TRBJ1-3	TGTGCCTGGAGTCTGCGGGAGAGCTCTGGAAACACCATATATTTT	CAWSLRESSGNTIYF
TRBV6-1	-	-	TRBJ2-7	TGTGCCAGCAGTGAAGCCCCAGGATCCTACTACGAGCAGTACTTC	CASSEAPGSYYEQYF
TRBV5-1	TRBD1	-	TRBJ2-5	TGCGCCAGCAGCGGGGGGACAGGGGGCATCTACGAGACCCAGTACTTC	CASSGGTGGIYETQYF
TRBV6-5	TRBD1	-	TRBJ1-2	TGTGCCAGCAGTAAACAGGGGGCAAGCTACACCTTC	CASSKQGASYTF
TRBV5-1	TRBD1	-	TRBJ2-7	TGCGCCAGCAGCTCGGGACAGCTTAACTCCTACGAGCAGTACTTC	CASSSGQLNSYEQYF
TRBV18	-	-	TRBJ1-1	TGTGCCAGCTCACCCCGGCGGATTGAAGCTTTCTTT	CASSPRRIEAFF
TRBV9	-	once	TRBJ2-7	TGTGCCAGCAGCGTAGATCCAGGCACCTACGAGCAGTACTTC	CASSVDPGTYEQYF
TRBV30	-	-	TRBJ1-5	TGTGCCTGGAGCCTGGGGGGGTGGGGGGCTCGGCAGCCCCAGCATTTT	CAWSLGGWGARQPQHF
TRBV11-2	-	-	TRBJ1-2	TGTGCCAGCATCCTCGGGGATGGCTATGGCTACACCTTC	CASILGDGYGYTF
TRBV5-1	-	-	TRBJ2-5	TGCGCCAGCAGCTTTAAAGTAGGGGCCCGGGGGAACCAAGAGACCCAGTACTTC	CASSFKVGARGNQETQYF
TRBV7-9	TRBD1	-	TRBJ2-3	TGTGTCAGCAGCCCAAGGACAGGGACGGTCCCAGATACGCAGTATTTT	CVSSPRTGTVPDTQYF
TRBV30	-	-	TRBJ1-3	TGTGCCTGGAGTGTCTACAGCGGAAACACCATATATTTT	CAWSVYSGNTIYF
TRBV14	TRBD2	-	TRBJ2-2	TGTGCCAGCAGCCAACCTGGACTAGCGGGAGACACCGGGGAGCTGTTTTTT	CASSQPGLAGDTGELFF
TRBV19	-	-	TRBJ2-7	TGTGCCAGTAGTAATACAGGAGAATACGAGCAGTACTTC	CASSNTGEYEQYF
TRBV10-3	TRBD2	-	TRBJ2-3	TGTGCCATCCAGCGGGGGGGCCCAGATACGCAGTATTTT	CAIQRGGPDTQYF
TRBV6-5	TRBD1	-	TRBJ2-7	TGTGCCAGCAGTCCAGACAGGGGGTGGTACGAGCAGTACTTC	CASSPDRGWYEQYF
TRBV18	-	-	TRBJ2-1	TGTGCCAGCTCGGACATTATCAGGGAGCAGTTCTTC	CASSDIIREQFF
TRBV9	-	-	TRBJ1-2	TGTGCCAGCAGCCCTCGACAAGACAACTATGGCTACACCTTC	CASSPRQDNYGYTF
TRBV5-4	TRBD1	-	TRBJ1-1	TGTGCCAGCACCTCAGACAGGGGGGCTTTCTTT	CASTSDRGAFF
TRBV10-3	-	-	TRBJ1-3	TGTGCCATCAGTGAGTCGCCGGGTCAGAGCTCTGGAAACACCATATATTTT	CAISESPGQSSGNTIYF
TRBV6-5	-	-	TRBJ1-4	TGTGCCAGTGGACAGTTGAGTGAAAAACTGTTTTTT	CASGQLSEKLFF